Listed below are T cell receptor beta chains from one sample, sequenced in a study of T cells in Graves' hyperthyroidism and ophthalmopathy. TCRdb used MiXCR to reprocess the multiplex PCR reads, holding one entry per CDR3 protein. Of about 610,000 distinct CDR3 sequences in the sample, under 15% were seen once. Input material: blood. The receptors stem from a woman aged 40-49 years with Graves' ophthalmopathy. The CDR3 runs from the conserved cysteine through the conserved F or W. The order of the fields is D gene, V gene, J gene, clone size, CDR3 protein, CDR3 DNA. The D gene is left open where the match is weak. Where a row states a size, it is once, few, many or the class of an expanded clone; other rows omit it.

>TRBD1|TRBV5-6|TRBJ2-7|few
CASSLGLGTGFHEQYF
TGTGCCAGCAGCTTGGGACTTGGGACAGGGTTCCACGAGCAGTACTTC
>NA|TRBV7-2|TRBJ1-1|many
CASSFRRGRNTEAFF
TGTGCCAGCAGCTTTAGGCGGGGGCGGAACACTGAAGCTTTCTTT
>NA|TRBV18|TRBJ2-7|NA
CASSPTTVSSYEQYF
TGTGCCAGCTCACCTACGACTGTTAGCTCCTACGAGCAGTACTTC
>TRBD1|TRBV29-1|TRBJ2-2|many
CSVLGTGYTGELFF
TGCAGCGTTCTCGGGACAGGCTACACCGGGGAGCTGTTTTTT
>TRBD1|TRBV12-3/TRBV12-4|TRBJ1-2|NA
CASRDGQGGYTF
TGTGCCAGCAGGGACGGACAGGGTGGCTACACCTTC
>NA|TRBV15|TRBJ2-7|many
CATSLARGYEQYF
TGTGCCACCTCTTTGGCCCGGGGTTACGAGCAGTACTTC
>NA|TRBV12-3/TRBV12-4|TRBJ2-7|NA
CASSQDRLESYEQYF
TGCGCCAGCAGCCAAGACAGACTAGAATCTTACGAGCAGTACTTC
>NA|TRBV29-1|TRBJ1-1|many
CSVALTAMNTEAFF
TGCAGCGTTGCCCTGACAGCTATGAACACTGAAGCTTTCTTT
>TRBD2|TRBV20-1|TRBJ2-7|many
CSARSSSGSPYEQYF
TGCAGTGCTAGAAGTTCTAGCGGGAGCCCCTACGAGCAGTACTTC
>TRBD2|TRBV7-9|TRBJ2-2|many
CASTKTGLAELTGELFF
TGTGCCAGCACCAAAACGGGACTAGCGGAACTCACCGGGGAGCTGTTTTTT
>NA|TRBV27|TRBJ2-2|many
CASQLADANTGELFF
TGTGCCAGCCAATTGGCGGACGCGAACACCGGGGAGCTGTTTTTT
>NA|TRBV28|TRBJ2-7|many
CGKGGAEGSYEQYF
TGTGGCAAGGGTGGAGCGGAAGGTTCCTACGAGCAGTACTTC
>NA|TRBV28|TRBJ2-7|few
CASSLVAGFSYEQYF
TGTGCCAGCAGTTTAGTGGCAGGATTTTCCTACGAGCAGTACTTC
>NA|TRBV12-3/TRBV12-4|TRBJ1-5|medium-sized
CASQPGSNQPQHF
TGTGCCAGCCAGCCGGGTAGCAATCAGCCCCAGCATTTT
>NA|TRBV12-3/TRBV12-4|TRBJ2-7|many
CAVQVEGYEQYF
TGTGCCGTACAGGTGGAAGGATACGAGCAGTACTTC
>NA|TRBV6-5|TRBJ1-5|few
CASSYGGVRGNQPQHF
TGTGCCAGCAGTTACGGTGGGGTAAGGGGCAATCAGCCCCAGCATTTT
>TRBD1|TRBV29-1|TRBJ2-7|many
CSVGTGDEQYF
TGCAGCGTTGGGACAGGGGACGAGCAGTACTTC
>NA|TRBV29-1|TRBJ2-5|many
CSVDEGAETQYF
TGCAGCGTTGACGAGGGAGCAGAGACCCAGTACTTC
>TRBD2|TRBV12-3/TRBV12-4|TRBJ2-2|NA
CASTPGLEVGELFF
TGTGCCAGCACCCCGGGACTAGAAGTCGGGGAGCTGTTTTTT
>NA|TRBV12-3/TRBV12-4|TRBJ2-7|many
CASSLTTFSYEQYF
TGTGCCAGCAGTTTGACGACTTTCTCCTACGAGCAGTACTTC
>NA|TRBV28|TRBJ1-5|many
CASSDTWQGNQPQHF
TGTGCCAGCAGTGACACGTGGCAGGGCAATCAGCCCCAGCATTTT
>NA|TRBV28|TRBJ2-7|NA
CAISPPGSQIDEQYF
TGTGCCATCTCACCACCGGGCAGTCAAATAGACGAGCAGTACTTC
>NA|TRBV7-9|TRBJ2-5|NA
CAIYAGTAQETQYF
TGTGCCATCTACGCCGGGACTGCTCAAGAGACCCAGTACTTC
>TRBD1|TRBV13|TRBJ2-7|NA
CASSFGFTGGEEQYF
TGTGCCAGCAGCTTCGGTTTTACAGGGGGCGAAGAGCAGTACTTC
>NA|TRBV7-2|TRBJ2-3|once
CASRRTTYTDTQYF
TGTGCCAGCAGACGGACTACCTACACAGATACGCAGTATTTT
>NA|TRBV28|TRBJ2-5|many
CASSFARGETQYF
TGTGCCAGCAGTTTCGCCAGGGGTGAGACCCAGTACTTC
>NA|TRBV19|TRBJ2-7|many
CASSTGLWYEQYF
TGTGCCAGTAGTACGGGTCTTTGGTACGAGCAGTACTTC
>NA|TRBV28|TRBJ2-7|many
CASSLAQSIEQYF
TGTGCCAGCAGTTTAGCACAGAGCATCGAGCAGTACTTC
>TRBD2|TRBV10-3|TRBJ2-5|many
CAISEPGLAGGPPQETQYF
TGTGCCATCAGTGAGCCGGGACTAGCGGGAGGGCCCCCCCAAGAGACCCAGTACTTC
>NA|TRBV29-1|TRBJ2-7|many
CSVGVGGGREQYF
TGCAGCGTTGGGGTTGGAGGGGGCCGGGAGCAGTACTTC
>NA|TRBV20-1|TRBJ2-7|many
CSARPRPDGEQYF
TGCAGTGCTAGACCTCGCCCAGACGGCGAGCAGTACTTC
>TRBD1|TRBV19|TRBJ1-2|few
CASSGGTGLHGYTF
TGTGCCAGTAGTGGAGGGACAGGACTTCATGGCTACACCTTC
>TRBD2|TRBV14|TRBJ2-1|few
CASSQGEASGTYNEQFF
TGTGCCAGCAGCCAAGGAGAGGCTAGCGGAACCTACAATGAGCAGTTCTTC
>TRBD1|TRBV5-1|TRBJ2-5|NA
CASSSGQGYQETQYF
TGCGCCAGCAGCTCGGGACAGGGTTACCAAGAGACCCAGTACTTC
>NA|TRBV6-2/TRBV6-3|TRBJ2-7|NA
CASTPEWFSYEQYF
TGTGCCAGCACCCCGGAGTGGTTCTCCTACGAGCAGTACTTC
>TRBD1|TRBV5-1|TRBJ1-2|few
CASSTGTVDTYGYTF
TGCGCCAGCAGCACAGGGACAGTAGATACATATGGCTACACCTTC
>TRBD1|TRBV6-2/TRBV6-3|TRBJ1-5|many
CASSYSRGGQPQHF
TGTGCCAGCAGTTACTCCAGGGGGGGTCAGCCCCAGCATTTT
>TRBD2|TRBV14|TRBJ2-5|NA
CASSHRTSGRDETQYF
TGTGCCAGCAGCCACCGGACTAGCGGGAGGGATGAGACCCAGTACTTC
>TRBD1|TRBV9|TRBJ1-2|many
CASSRDRQTMGYGYTF
TGTGCCAGCAGCCGGGACAGGCAGACCATGGGCTATGGCTACACCTTC
>TRBD2|TRBV7-2|TRBJ2-1|NA
CASSLGGGGYYNEQFF
TGTGCCAGCAGCTTAGGTGGGGGGGGGTACTACAATGAGCAGTTCTTC
>NA|TRBV24-1|TRBJ1-2|NA
CATSDSREGYNSYGYTF
TGTGCCACCAGTGATTCCAGGGAAGGATATAATAGCTATGGCTACACCTTC
>TRBD1|TRBV29-1|TRBJ2-6|many
CSVRDRGSGANVLTF
TGCAGCGTTCGGGACAGGGGTTCTGGGGCCAACGTCCTGACTTTC
>NA|TRBV24-1|TRBJ1-2|many
CATSDLSHPINYGYTF
TGTGCCACCAGTGATTTGTCGCACCCCATTAACTATGGCTACACCTTC
>TRBD2|TRBV20-1|TRBJ2-7|many
CSATPGGRGRGEQYF
TGCAGTGCTACCCCAGGAGGTCGCGGGAGAGGCGAGCAGTACTTC
>NA|TRBV19|TRBJ1-2|NA
CASSWGAHGYTF
TGTGCCAGTAGTTGGGGGGCCCATGGCTACACCTTC
>TRBD2|TRBV28|TRBJ2-7|many
CASSPPSGRWEEQYF
TGTGCCAGCAGTCCACCTAGCGGGAGGTGGGAAGAGCAGTACTTC
>TRBD2|TRBV7-6|TRBJ2-7|many
CASSFGLAGGTSYEQYF
TGTGCCAGCAGCTTCGGACTAGCGGGAGGGACCTCCTACGAGCAGTACTTC
>NA|TRBV19|TRBJ1-3|many
CASSSGTTENTIYF
TGTGCCAGTAGCTCCGGGACCACCGAAAACACCATATATTTT
>NA|TRBV13|TRBJ1-1|NA
CASSVGPYAGTEAFF
TGTGCCAGCAGCGTTGGACCCTACGCGGGCACTGAAGCTTTCTTT
>TRBD1|TRBV7-2|TRBJ2-5|many
CASSASRQGAETQYF
TGTGCCAGCAGCGCGAGCCGACAGGGGGCAGAGACCCAGTACTTC
>NA|TRBV27|TRBJ1-2|many
CASSSTGNNYGYTF
TGTGCCAGCAGTAGTACCGGGAATAACTATGGCTACACCTTC
>TRBD2|TRBV20-1|TRBJ2-7|many
CSARGSTSGSSYEQYF
TGCAGTGCTAGAGGTTCGACTAGCGGTAGCTCCTACGAGCAGTACTTC
>TRBD1|TRBV20-1|TRBJ2-7|many
CSARDRQGFTEQYF
TGCAGTGCTAGAGATCGACAGGGATTTACCGAGCAGTACTTC